This T cell receptor beta chain derives from a study of blood T cell repertoires in COVID-19. V was shortened by 0 bases and J by 2 bases, with 13 bases between the two germline ends. From germline, CDR1 is SGHDT and CDR2 YYEEEE. The CDR3 totals 16 residues. Assay used: immunoSEQ multiplex PCR; TCRdb lists only in-frame clones, some missing. The data hold over 110,000 clones, with less than 90% observed a single time. Individuals aged 18 to 89 years were recruited from 20 to 25 US areas. V is TRBV5-6 and J is TRBJ2-3, with D possibly matching TRBD1 (5 bases). Sequences were obtained from PBMCs or T cells enriched from blood (not recorded which). This clonotype originated in a man aged 35 to 55 with acute COVID-19. The CDR3 reads CASSLAVGPHTDTQYF. In DNA, the CDR3 is TGTGCCAGCAGCTTGGCGGTGGGGCCGCACACAGATACGCAGTATTTT. The entire variable domain, with the rest obtained from reference TRBV5-6 and TRBJ2-3, is as follows: DAGVTQSPTHLIKTRGQQVTLRCSPKSGHDTVSWYQQALGQGPQFIFQYYEEEERQRGNFPDRFSGHQFPNYSSELNVNALLLGDSALYLCASSLAVGPHTDTQYFGPGTRLTVL.